Listed below are T cell receptor beta chains from one sample, sequenced in a study of shared clonotypes between healthy human individuals. Sequenced by immunoSEQ multiplex PCR; TCRdb stores in-frame clones only, minus some. The repertoire has some 2,400,000 clones, approximately 94% of them found once; the top ten carry over 0.1%. Sequencing was performed on naive CD4+ T cells sorted from blood. These receptors all stem from a man between 18 and 35 years old in good health. Each CDR3 is given with its conserved first and last residue. The D gene is left open where the match is weak. The size of a clone is reported for some rows only, either as once, few or many, or as a class for expanded clones.

CDR3: CASSSQVTGSYEQYF
DNA: TGTGCCAGCAGTTCCCAGGTAACGGGGTCCTACGAGCAGTACTTC
D: -
V: TRBV28
J: TRBJ2-7
size: once

CDR3: CASTGSSSYNEQFF
DNA: TGTGCCAGCACTGGGTCGTCCTCCTACAATGAGCAGTTCTTC
D: -
V: TRBV28
J: TRBJ2-1
size: -

CDR3: CAISTQGGTEAFF
DNA: TGTGCCATCAGTACACAGGGGGGGACTGAAGCTTTCTTT
D: TRBD1
V: TRBV10-3
J: TRBJ1-1
size: once

CDR3: CASSPSFGSPSSYEQYF
DNA: TGTGCCAGCTCACCATCTTTCGGTTCGCCAAGCTCCTACGAGCAGTACTTC
D: -
V: TRBV18
J: TRBJ2-7
size: -

CDR3: CASSTGGFSNQPQHF
DNA: TGTGCCAGTAGTACAGGGGGCTTCAGCAATCAGCCCCAGCATTTT
D: TRBD1
V: TRBV19
J: TRBJ1-5
size: -

CDR3: CASSLVSVDSYNSPLHF
DNA: TGTGCCAGCAGTTTAGTTTCAGTGGACTCCTATAATTCACCCCTCCACTTT
D: -
V: TRBV27
J: TRBJ1-6
size: once

CDR3: CASSLGGNEQFF
DNA: TGCGCCAGCAGCCTTGGTGGCAATGAGCAGTTCTTC
D: -
V: TRBV4-1
J: TRBJ2-1
size: -

CDR3: CASSPGSRYGYTF
DNA: TGTGCCAGCTCACCGGGGTCTCGGTATGGCTACACCTTC
D: -
V: TRBV18
J: TRBJ1-2
size: -

CDR3: CASSLQGTDTQYF
DNA: TGTGCCAGCAGTTTACAGGGCACAGATACGCAGTATTTT
D: -
V: TRBV28
J: TRBJ2-3
size: -

CDR3: CASSPRGLIYEQYF
DNA: TGTGCCAGCTCACCACGGGGACTTATCTACGAGCAGTACTTC
D: -
V: TRBV18
J: TRBJ2-7
size: -

CDR3: CASSEQGLGEKLFF
DNA: TGTGCCAGCAGTGAACAGGGGCTAGGTGAAAAACTGTTTTTT
D: -
V: TRBV2
J: TRBJ1-4
size: -